This TCR beta chain emerged from a study of cytomegalovirus exposure and HLA in healthy donors. Researchers ran the PCR with 60 Vbeta and 13 Jbeta primers. Libraries were prepared by immunoSEQ multiplex PCR; TCRdb keeps only in-frame clonotypes and omits some of them. The sample records about 200,000 clones, around 70% being singletons. Study findings and constraints: In a later analysis, HLA-associated beta chains showed higher expansion and lower generation probabilities than comparable chains. A highly shared variant cluster was judged a likely technical artifact. Rarity marked most TCR sequences, yet some public TCRs occurred in many donors. Researchers left out some V segments, among them TRBV6-2 and TRBV6-3, as indistinguishable.

From germline, CDR1 is SEHNR and CDR2 FQNEAQ (reference sequence). The CDR3 sequence is 16 residues long. The V segment lost 4 bases and the J segment 1 base; nucleotides outside the gene matches: 7. On this clone itself: Its antigen remains unidentified.

The chain joins TRBV7-9 to TRBJ2-3; 8 bases agree with TRBD2. The receptor comes from a man aged 35 to 55 in good health and CMV-seropositive. Sequencing used PBMCs. CDR3 sequence: CASSSLPGLGTDTQYF. The CDR3 nucleotides read TGTGCCAGCAGCTCACTTCCGGGACTAGGCACAGATACGCAGTATTTT. The full variable domain, with the rest looked up from reference TRBV7-9 and TRBJ2-3, is DTGVSQNPRHKITKRGQNVTFRCDPISEHNRLYWYRQTLGQGPEFLTYFQNEAQLEKSRLLSDRFSAERPKGSFSTLEIQRTEQGDSAMYLCASSSLPGLGTDTQYFGPGTRLTVL.